This T cell receptor beta chain was retrieved from a study of blood T cell repertoires in COVID-19. Overall study: COVID-19 samples, acute and convalescent, were from the United States, Italy and Spain.

Original data processing: The authors estimated nucleated cell counts from reference gene primer amplification. Produced via immunoSEQ multiplex PCR; TCRdb's table is partial and in-frame only. That table gives V, J and clone size, and the DNA gave D and trimming. The sample lists a few hundred thousand clones, approximately 89% occurring once. This CDR3 is built from 14 residues. Germline assignment: CDR1 SGHTA and CDR2 FQGNSA. Trimming removed 4 bases from V and 4 bases from J; junction bases left unmatched: 4. This TCR derives from a woman aged 55-69 years with acute or convalescent COVID-19. The chain carries TRBV7-2 and TRBJ1-2; 9 nucleotides align to TRBD1. Sequencing was carried out using peripheral blood. CDR3 sequence: CASSSDRGSYGYTF. In nucleotides, the CDR3 is TGTGCCAGCAGCTCGGACAGGGGTAGCTATGGCTACACCTTC.